The next 17 T cell receptor beta chains were all read from a single sample in a study of blood T cells in healthy people across ages. Combining a sample-barcoded 5' primer with a J-beta primer mix, a second PCR ran for about 6 to 11 cycles. TCRdb re-derived calls from the 5' RACE reads in MiXCR, one entry per CDR3 protein. The repertoire holds 800,000 or so distinct CDR3 sequences, with about 45% as singletons. Sequenced material: blood. The receptors derive from a man older than 75 in good health.

The V call is TRBV4-2, the J call TRBJ2-1; 9 bases are shared with TRBD2. Judging by the DNA end, TRBJ2-7 fits better; the J call may be wrong. This CDR3 contains 15 residues. Looked up from germline, CDR1 is LGHNA and CDR2 is YNFKEQ. The CDR3 DNA sequence: TGTGCCAGCAGCCAAGAGACTAGCGGCAACAATGAGCAGTACTTC. Translation: CASSQETSGNNEQYF.

This clonotype came up many times. The chain couples TRBV5-1 to TRBJ1-1; D may be TRBD1 (6 bases). The CDR3 length is 15 residues. V was shortened by 4 bases and J by 2 bases, with 15 bases between the two germline ends. CDR1 SGHRS and CDR2 YFSETQ come from the germline V gene. In DNA form, the CDR3 reads TGCGCCAGCAGCCGGACGGGGGCCCAAAACACTGAAGCTTTCTTT. It codes for CASSRTGAQNTEAFF.

This clonotype came up a few times. The rearrangement links TRBV20-1 to TRBJ1-2, with TRBD1 matching over 9 bases. After removal of 2 bases from V and 7 bases from J, the junction contained 8 bases not matched to a gene. The CDR3 has 14 amino acids. The germline CDR1 and CDR2 sequences are DFQATT and SNEGSKA (reference sequence). The CDR3 here is CSARSGTGQSGYTF. CDR3 bases: TGCAGTGCTAGATCCGGGACAGGGCAGAGTGGCTACACCTTC.

The V gene is TRBV18, the J gene TRBJ2-1, with TRBD2 as a possible D gene (6 bases). Germline CDR1 KGHSH, CDR2 LQKENI. Deletions cut 2 bases from V and 10 bases from J, with 18 bases between. This CDR3 has 15 residues. In DNA, the CDR3 is TGTGCCAGCTCACCAAAGTTAGCGGTCACCTACGAGCAGTTCTTC. Residues: CASSPKLAVTYEQFF.

This clonotype was detected many times. V and J are TRBV12-3 or TRBV12-4 and TRBJ2-7; possibly TRBD2 for D (6 bases). The CDR3 is made up of 15 amino acids. Trimming removed 7 bases at V and 0 bases at J, with 16 bases between. The CDR3 reads CASNMGPGLSYEQYF. The DNA of the CDR3 is TGTGCCAGCAACATGGGACCGGGACTCTCCTACGAGCAGTACTTC.

This clonotype appeared many times. The chain carries TRBV13 and TRBJ2-7; D is undetermined. Trimming stripped 3 bases from V and 2 bases from J, with 11 bases between. The CDR3 has 14 residues. The germline V gene has CDR1 PRHDT and CDR2 FYEKMQ (reference sequence). The CDR3 here is CASSLKQFPYEQYF. CDR3 sequence (DNA): TGTGCCAGCAGCTTGAAACAGTTCCCCTACGAGCAGTACTTC.

This clonotype was recorded many times. V usage is TRBV7-2 and J usage is TRBJ2-7; 10 bases align to TRBD1. This CDR3 spans 15 amino acids. V shed 5 bases, J shed 2 bases, and the junction held 6 bases outside the gene matches. CDR1 SGHTA and CDR2 FQGNSA come from the germline V gene. CDR3 protein: CASSPRDRGPYEQYF. DNA of the CDR3: TGTGCCAGCAGCCCACGGGACAGGGGACCCTACGAGCAGTACTTC.

This clonotype was seen at least ten times. The rearrangement uses TRBV12-3 or TRBV12-4 and TRBJ1-1; a possible D gene is TRBD1 (5 bases). V dropped 4 bases and J dropped 1 base, with 7 bases sitting between them. The CDR3 contains 13 residues. CDR3 nucleotides: TGTGCCAGCAGTTCGGGGCCGAACACTGAAGCTTTCTTT. Translated: CASSSGPNTEAFF.

As to this clonotype: Given a much more abundant clone one base away, this may be a read error. The chain uses TRBV7-2 and TRBJ2-1; D is perhaps TRBD2 (7 bases). The J call may be mistaken, given a closer DNA end match to TRBJ2-7. The CDR3 length is 17 residues. Germline loops: CDR1 SGHTA, CDR2 FQGNSA. The CDR3 loop reads CASSSPGGQASYNEQYF. CDR3 DNA: TGTGCCAGCAGCTCCCCCGGGGGGCAGGCCTCCTACAATGAGCAGTACTTC.

As regards this clonotype: At one boundary the junction diverges from the germline segment, which might be a read error. The gene calls are TRBV2 and TRBJ2-2; D is ambiguous. CDR1 and CDR2 from the germline V gene are SNHLY and FYNNEI. This CDR3 contains 13 residues. CDR3 protein: CASSKANTGELFF. The CDR3, as DNA: TGTGCCAGCAGTAAAGCGAACACCGGGGAGCTGTTTTTT.

The genes are TRBV7-9 and TRBJ1-2; 8 nucleotides line up with TRBD1. CDR1 is SEHNR and CDR2 is FQNEAQ in the germline V gene (reference sequence). The CDR3 covers 14 residues. The V segment lost 6 bases and the J segment 2 bases; nucleotides outside the gene matches: 5. CDR3 protein: CASSRGQENYGYTF. Written as DNA, the CDR3 is TGTGCCAGCAGTCGGGGACAGGAGAACTATGGCTACACCTTC.

With regard to this clonotype: At one of its ends the junction is not consistent with the germline gene, which may arise from a read error. This chain uses TRBV12-3 or TRBV12-4 with TRBJ2-5; D is perhaps TRBD2 (6 bases). The CDR3 covers 15 residues. CDR3 DNA sequence: TGTGCCAGCAGTTTTCACCGGCCTAGCGCAGAGACCCACTACTTC. This sequence encodes CASSFHRPSAETHYF.

The V gene is TRBV5-1, the J gene TRBJ2-7; 8 bases align to TRBD1. The CDR3 is 13 amino acids. V shed 6 bases and J 0 bases; nucleotides not matched to a gene: 2. Germline V CDR1 and CDR2: SGHRS, YFSETQ. CDR3 sequence: CASNGQGSYEQYF. The CDR3 coding sequence is TGCGCCAGCAATGGACAGGGCTCCTACGAGCAGTACTTC. The full variable domain, with the rest looked up from reference TRBV5-1 and TRBJ2-7, is KAGVTQTPRYLIKTRGQQVTLSCSPISGHRSVSWYQQTPGQGLQFLFEYFSETQRNKGNFPGRFSGRQFSNSRSEMNVSTLELGDSALYLCASNGQGSYEQYFGPGTRLTVT.

This clonotype was seen a few times. J is TRBJ2-6 and V is TRBV7-3; 9 bases agree with TRBD1. V lost 3 bases to trimming and J lost 3 bases; unmatched junction nucleotides: 9. The CDR3 sequence is 18 residues long. Germline V gives CDR1 SGHTA, CDR2 FQGTGA. CDR3 in amino acids: CASSFHTGQGYGANVLTF. CDR3 sequence (DNA): TGTGCCAGCAGCTTCCATACGGGACAGGGTTATGGGGCCAACGTCCTGACTTTC.

The chain uses TRBV18 and TRBJ2-3, with TRBD1 identical over 8 bases. Germline lookup yields CDR1 KGHSH and CDR2 LQKENI. The trim removed 0 bases at V and 6 bases at J, leaving 11 bases unmatched. The CDR3 spans 17 residues. Here the CDR3 reads CASSPPGRGRTSDTQYF. CDR3 bases: TGTGCCAGCTCACCACCAGGCAGGGGGCGAACAAGTGATACGCAGTATTTT.

This clonotype was observed at least ten times. CDR3 DNA sequence: TGTGCCAGCAGCCTTCTTGGTACCGGAACCTACGAGCAGTACTTC. This encodes CASSLLGTGTYEQYF. V usage is TRBV7-9 and J usage is TRBJ2-7; D is unclear. Germline V gene data show CDR1 as SEHNR and CDR2 as FQNEAQ (reference sequence). The CDR3 spans 15 residues. Trimming left V 5 bases short and J 2 bases short, with 16 bases between.

This clonotype has at least ten counts. The chain has TRBV7-2 and TRBJ2-3, with D possibly being TRBD2 (5 bases). Trimming took 5 bases from V and 6 from J, leaving 9 bases between them. Germline CDR1 is SGHTA and CDR2 is FQGNSA. The CDR3 extends over 12 amino acids. Here the CDR3 DNA reads TGTGCCAGCAGCCGCGGGTTGGATACGCAGTATTTT. Translated, it gives CASSRGLDTQYF.